This TCR beta chain originates from a study of blood T cell repertoires in COVID-19. Study as a whole: Whether acute or convalescent, the COVID-19 samples came from the United States, Italy and Spain. T cells, B-cell-depleted T cells, or PBMCs supplied cDNA or gDNA.

The authors' processing: Estimation of nucleated cell counts relied on the amplification of reference gene primers. The repertoire was sequenced with immunoSEQ multiplex PCR; TCRdb's copy has only in-frame clones and lacks some. That table supplies the V and J calls and clone size; D and trimming were determined from the DNA. Of roughly 96,000 clones in the sample, 82% were seen once. This TCR was recovered from a man at least 80 years old with acute or convalescent COVID-19. Source material: peripheral blood.

The CDR3 nucleotides are TGTGCCAGCAGCTTTAGGACAGGGGGAAGGGACATTCAGTACTTC. Residues: CASSFRTGGRDIQYF. The V gene is TRBV7-2, the J gene TRBJ2-4, with 10 bases fitting TRBD1. Unmatched junction bases numbered 7, after V lost 3 bases and J lost 8 bases. The CDR3 contains 15 residues. In germline, CDR1 is SGHTA, CDR2 FQGNSA.